This T cell receptor beta chain was sequenced during a study of identical twins. Study-wide results and limits: Diverse VJ usage suggested most zero-insertion clonotypes were not invariant T cells.

The CDR3 length is 14 residues. From germline, CDR1 is LGHDT and CDR2 YNNKEL (reference sequence). V was clipped by 1 base and J by 6 bases, with 10 bases between them. Remarks on this clonotype: Its antigen is not identified.

One entry per CDR3 protein results from TCRdb running MiXCR on the 5' RACE reads. This sample has hundreds of thousands of distinct CDR3 sequences, with 9% to 15% found just once. This same sample was also taken into another study, of yellow fever vaccine responses in identical twins.

Sequences were obtained from PBMCs. This chain joins TRBV3-1 and TRBJ2-1, with D possibly being TRBD2 (6 bases). The TCR comes from a woman under 30 in good health. DNA for the CDR3: TGTGCCAGCAGCCAAGCCGCGGGGTCCAATGAGCAGTTCTTC. Encoded protein: CASSQAAGSNEQFF.